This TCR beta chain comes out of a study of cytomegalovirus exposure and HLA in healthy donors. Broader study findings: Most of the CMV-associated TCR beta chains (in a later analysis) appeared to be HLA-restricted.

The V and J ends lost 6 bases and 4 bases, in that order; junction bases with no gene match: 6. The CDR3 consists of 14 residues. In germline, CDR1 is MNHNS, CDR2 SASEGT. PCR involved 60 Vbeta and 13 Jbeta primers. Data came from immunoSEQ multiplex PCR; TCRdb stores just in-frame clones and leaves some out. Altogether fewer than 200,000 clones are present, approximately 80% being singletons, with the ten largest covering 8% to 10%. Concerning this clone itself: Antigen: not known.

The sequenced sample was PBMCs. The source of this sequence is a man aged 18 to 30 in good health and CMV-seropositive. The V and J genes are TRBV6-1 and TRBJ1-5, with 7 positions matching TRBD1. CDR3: CASSFRDRNQPQHF. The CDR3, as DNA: TGTGCCAGCAGCTTCCGGGACAGAAATCAGCCCCAGCATTTT.